Shown below are 9 T cell receptor beta chains from a single sample sequenced in a study of cytomegalovirus exposure and HLA in healthy donors. A multiplex PCR was run with 60 Vbeta primers and 13 Jbeta primers. The assay was immunoSEQ multiplex PCR, and TCRdb's table has in-frame clones only and misses some. The data show under 200,000 clones, around 76% seen once. The specimen was PBMCs. These receptors came from a woman aged 25 to 39 in good health and CMV-seropositive.

As for this clone: The conserved closing phenylalanine or tryptophan is absent in this CDR3, likely reflecting a read error. This rearrangement joins TRBV29-1 to TRBJ2-7, with 15 bases matching TRBD2. This CDR3 has 14 amino acids. V dropped 7 bases and J dropped 2; count of bases not matched to a gene: 3. The germline gives CDR1 SQVTM, CDR2 ANQGSEA. CDR3 region: CSARTSGGAYEQYL. In nucleotides, the CDR3 is TGCAGCGCCCGGACTAGCGGGGGGGCCTACGAGCAGTACCTC.

The rearrangement joins TRBV28 to TRBJ1-1, with a tentative D call TRBD1 (5 bases). Germline CDR1 reads MDHEN; CDR2 reads SYDVKM. This CDR3 has 13 residues. The V end was cut by 11 bases, the J end by 0 bases, with 13 bases between. The CDR3 loop is CAGASYMNTEAFF. The CDR3 DNA is TGTGCCGGGGCGAGTTACATGAACACTGAAGCTTTCTTT. Together with reference TRBV28 and TRBJ1-1, the CDR3 gives the full variable domain: DVKVTQSSRYLVKRTGEKVFLECVQDMDHENMFWYRQDPGLGLRLIYFSYDVKMKEKGDIPEGYSVSREKKERFSLILESASTNQTSMYLCAGASYMNTEAFFGQGTRLTVV.

The V call is TRBV6-6, the J call TRBJ2-6; D might be TRBD2 (6 bases). In germline, CDR1 is MNHNY, CDR2 SVGAGI (reference sequence). The V gene lost 8 bases and the J gene lost 1 base, with 6 bases spanning the gap. The CDR3 is 13 amino acids. The CDR3: CASGGSGANVLTF. DNA for the CDR3: TGTGCCAGCGGGGGGTCTGGGGCCAACGTCCTGACTTTC.

The chain uses TRBV6-5 and TRBJ2-7; 7 bases are a match to TRBD1. Germline-derived CDR1 and CDR2 are MNHEY and SVGAGI. CDR3 size: 15 residues. Trimming cost V 6 bases and J 0 bases; bases outside gene matches: 8. CDR3 sequence: CASRVDRANSYEQYF. CDR3 coding DNA: TGTGCCAGCAGAGTCGACAGGGCGAACTCCTACGAGCAGTACTTC.

The chain employs TRBV19 and TRBJ2-1; weak D call: TRBD1 (5 bases). The CDR3 runs 14 residues. V lost 0 bases to trimming and J lost 9 bases, with 12 bases between them. The V gene's germline CDR1 is LNHDA and CDR2 SQIVND (reference sequence). For the CDR3, the DNA is TGTGCCAGTAGTATAGATATCAGGGTAGGTGAGCAGTTCTTC. Amino acid sequence: CASSIDIRVGEQFF. Full variable domain (missing parts from reference TRBV19 and TRBJ2-1): DGGITQSPKYLFRKEGQNVTLSCEQNLNHDAMYWYRQDPGQGLRLIYYSQIVNDFQKGDIAEGYSVSREKKESFPLTVTSAQKNPTAFYLCASSIDIRVGEQFFGPGTRLTVL.

The chain combines TRBV4-2 with TRBJ2-7; tentative D call: TRBD2 (6 bases). The germline V gene has CDR1 LGHNA and CDR2 YNFKEQ. V lost 8 bases and J lost 0, with 17 bases in between. The CDR3 loop spans 15 amino acids. This chain's CDR3 is CASGSKAGSSYEQYF. In nucleotides, the CDR3 is TGTGCCAGCGGTAGTAAGGCGGGAAGCTCCTACGAGCAGTACTTC.

The CDR3 sequence: CASSLGGQGSDTQYF. The CDR3 bases are TGTGCCAGCAGCTTAGGGGGACAGGGGTCAGATACGCAGTATTTT. The V and J genes are TRBV7-2 and TRBJ2-3; 10 positions agree with TRBD1. Germline V gene lookup returns CDR1 SGHTA and CDR2 FQGNSA. V was clipped by 1 base and J by 4 bases; unmatched bases: 2. This CDR3 region has 15 residues.

The chain is built from TRBV4-3 and TRBJ1-5; 12 bases are shared with TRBD1. Germline V gene data show CDR1 as LGHNA and CDR2 as YSLEER. The CDR3 extends over 16 amino acids. V lost 3 bases, J lost 6 bases, and 6 bases stayed unmatched. In DNA form, the CDR3 reads TGCGCCAGCAGCCAGGGGGACAGGGGGCTGTTTCAGCCCCAGCATTTT. Translated, it gives CASSQGDRGLFQPQHF.

This sequence joins TRBV5-1 and TRBJ2-5, with TRBD1 matching over 8 bases. The ends lost 4 bases at V and 3 bases at J; junction bases unmatched: 2. Germline CDR1 reads SGHRS; CDR2 reads YFSETQ. The CDR3 totals 13 residues. The chain's CDR3 is CASSPDREETQYF. The CDR3 coding sequence is TGCGCCAGCAGCCCGGACAGGGAAGAGACCCAGTACTTC.